The rows below give T cell receptor beta chains drawn from one sample of a study of T cells in Graves' hyperthyroidism and ophthalmopathy. TCRdb passed the multiplex PCR reads through MiXCR, listing each CDR3 protein once. The data hold 610,000 or so distinct CDR3 sequences, with more than 45% observed a single time. Source material: peripheral blood or thyroid tissue (not recorded which). The source of these receptors is a woman between 18 and 29 years old with Graves' hyperthyroidism. Both conserved end residues are part of each CDR3. A D gene is named only where the DNA matches it firmly. Size values are once, few and many counts, or a class for expanded clones, and some rows have none.

>many|TRBV12-3/TRBV12-4|TRBJ2-7|TRBD1
TGTGCCAGCAGTCCCGCAGGGGGCAACTACGAGCAGTACTTC
CASSPAGGNYEQYF
>NA|TRBV4-1|TRBJ1-4|NA
TGCGCCAGCAGCCAAGAGTTATTCGTCGGGCAGGGAGGTGAAAAACTGTTTTTT
CASSQELFVGQGGEKLFF
>many|TRBV6-5|TRBJ1-4|NA
TGTGCCACCAGATGGGCCCCTAATGAAAAACTGTTTTTT
CATRWAPNEKLFF
>few|TRBV6-5|TRBJ1-4|NA
TGTGCCAGCAGTTACACCGGGGCCCGAGGGGAAAAACTGTTTTTT
CASSYTGARGEKLFF
>many|TRBV29-1|TRBJ2-2|NA
TGCAGCGTCACCCTTCTAGGGAGGACATTCGGGGAGCTGTTTTTT
CSVTLLGRTFGELFF
>NA|TRBV6-5|TRBJ2-5|NA
TGTGCCAGCAGTGGGGATAGCAATCAGCCCCAGTACTTC
CASSGDSNQPQYF
>few|TRBV12-5|TRBJ1-1|NA
TGTGCTAGTGGTTTGGTATTGGGAACCCGGAACACTGAAGCTTTCTTT
CASGLVLGTRNTEAFF
>many|TRBV7-9|TRBJ1-1|TRBD1
TGTGCCAGCAGCATATCCGTGGACAGGGGGCAGGGCACTGAAGCTTTCTTT
CASSISVDRGQGTEAFF
>NA|TRBV6-5|TRBJ2-7|TRBD2
TGTGCCAGCAGTTTTCTAGCGGGAGGGCCGTACGAGCAGTACTTC
CASSFLAGGPYEQYF
>many|TRBV29-1|TRBJ2-7|TRBD1
TGCAGCGTTGGCACAGGGGCCTCCTACGAGCAGTACTTC
CSVGTGASYEQYF
>few|TRBV6-5|TRBJ1-1|TRBD1
TGTGCCAGCAGTTACTCAGGCCAGGGGGGGTACACTGAAGCTTTCTTT
CASSYSGQGGYTEAFF
>NA|TRBV7-8|TRBJ2-2|NA
TGTGCCAGCAGCTTAGTGGTCGGGGGGGAGCTGTTTTTT
CASSLVVGGELFF
>NA|TRBV15|TRBJ2-6|NA
TGTGCCACCAGCAAGGGGGATGGCGGGGCCAACGTCCTGACTTTC
CATSKGDGGANVLTF
>NA|TRBV5-1|TRBJ2-7|TRBD2
TGCGCCAGCAGCTCCTTTACTAGCGGGAGCAACGAGCAGTACTTC
CASSSFTSGSNEQYF
>many|TRBV5-1|TRBJ2-2|NA
TGCGCCAGCAGCTGGTGGGACGGGACCGGGGAGCTGTTTTTT
CASSWWDGTGELFF
>few|TRBV4-3|TRBJ2-7|NA
TGCGCCAGCAGTACCGGGATAAAAGCCTACGAGCAGTACTTC
CASSTGIKAYEQYF
>NA|TRBV27|TRBJ1-4|NA
TGTGCCAGCAGTTTGTGGGGGGCAACTAATGAAAAACTGTTTTTT
CASSLWGATNEKLFF
>many|TRBV24-1|TRBJ1-1|NA
TGTGCCACCAGTGTGGCAGGGAACACTGAAGCTTTCTTT
CATSVAGNTEAFF
>few|TRBV12-3/TRBV12-4|TRBJ2-1|NA
TGTGCCAGCAGTTCCCAGGTGACCAATGAGCAGTTCTTC
CASSSQVTNEQFF
>NA|TRBV10-3|TRBJ1-2|TRBD1
TGTGCCATCAGTGCTAGGACAGGTCTACGTGGCTACACCTTC
CAISARTGLRGYTF
>NA|TRBV2|TRBJ1-2|NA
TGTGCCAGCGGGCACAATCGAGGCTACACCTTC
CASGHNRGYTF
>few|TRBV10-1|TRBJ2-3|NA
TGTGCCAGCAGTTACGGAGGACCGCCATCTAGCACAGATACGCAGTATTTT
CASSYGGPPSSTDTQYF
>many|TRBV12-3/TRBV12-4|TRBJ2-5|NA
TGTGCCAGCAGTTTACAGAACCAAGAGACCCAGTACTTC
CASSLQNQETQYF
>NA|TRBV29-1|TRBJ1-1|TRBD1
TGCAGCATCTCAATACAGGGGGCTGAAGCTTTCTTT
CSISIQGAEAFF
>few|TRBV2|TRBJ1-1|NA
TGTGCCAGCGTTGATCAGGGTATGAACACTGAAGCTTTCTTT
CASVDQGMNTEAFF
>many|TRBV6-6|TRBJ2-5|TRBD1
TGTGCCAGCAGTGCGCGGGACAGGGGATCGGAGACCCAGTACTTC
CASSARDRGSETQYF
>once|TRBV29-1|TRBJ2-2|TRBD2
TGCAGTGTCGGGAGGGGCACCGGGGAGCTGTTTTTT
CSVGRGTGELFF
>many|TRBV13|TRBJ1-1|NA
TGTGCCAGCAGACGCGATCTCGAAGCTTTCTTT
CASRRDLEAFF
>NA|TRBV4-1|TRBJ2-5|TRBD2
TGCGCCAGCAGCCAAGAGGGATCCCGCCGGGAGGCCCAGTACTTC
CASSQEGSRREAQYF
>many|TRBV20-1|TRBJ1-5|NA
TGCAGTGCTCTTCAGGGGAACAATCAGCCCCAGCATTTT
CSALQGNNQPQHF
>many|TRBV4-1|TRBJ2-5|TRBD1
TGCGCCAGCAGCCAAAACAGGGGAATGGAAGAGACCCAGTACTTC
CASSQNRGMEETQYF
>NA|TRBV20-1|TRBJ2-7|TRBD2
TGCAGTGCTACCGGGACTAGCGGCGGAAGTTTGGGGCAGTACTTC
CSATGTSGGSLGQYF
>NA|TRBV25-1|TRBJ1-1|NA
TGTGCCAGCAGTGCTAACCCGGGGGGGCGGACTGAAGCTTTCTTT
CASSANPGGRTEAFF
>many|TRBV4-1|TRBJ2-7|NA
TGCGCCAGCAGCCAAGATTTTAGCTCGGACGAGCAGTACTTC
CASSQDFSSDEQYF
>NA|TRBV29-1|TRBJ2-3|NA
TGCAGCGTTATAACAGTCACAGATACGCAGTATTTT
CSVITVTDTQYF
>NA|TRBV13|TRBJ1-3|TRBD1
TGTGCCAGCAGCCCACAGGGGGCTGGCTACACCATATATTTT
CASSPQGAGYTIYF
>many|TRBV7-8|TRBJ2-6|NA
TGTGCCAGCAGCTTAGAACTTTTCTCTGGGGCCAACGTCCTGACTTTC
CASSLELFSGANVLTF
>many|TRBV7-9|TRBJ1-2|NA
TGTGCCAGCAGCCGGCCTACGCAGAACTATGGCTACACCTTC
CASSRPTQNYGYTF
>NA|TRBV20-1|TRBJ1-6|NA
TGCAGTGCTAGAGATAGGAGCAGGCCAAATTCACCCCTCCACTTT
CSARDRSRPNSPLHF
>many|TRBV20-1|TRBJ2-7|TRBD2
TGCAGTGCTAGGTTGGCTAGCGGTGCCTACGAGCAGTACTTC
CSARLASGAYEQYF
>NA|TRBV2|TRBJ1-5|NA
TGTGCCAGCAGTGAACTAGCGGGAAATCAGCCCCAGCATTTT
CASSELAGNQPQHF
>once|TRBV5-8|TRBJ2-7|NA
TGTGCCAGCAGCCAAGGCGCGCAGTACTTC
CASSQGAQYF
>many|TRBV10-3|TRBJ1-5|NA
TGTGCCATCAGCGACATTAGCAATCAGCCCCAGCATTTT
CAISDISNQPQHF
>NA|TRBV29-1|TRBJ2-5|NA
TGCAGCGCTAGACAGGGGGGGGAGCGGGAGTTTTTAGAGACCCAGTACTTC
CSARQGGEREFLETQYF
>many|TRBV7-9|TRBJ2-7|TRBD1
TGTGCCAGCAGCGTCCGGGACAGGGGTCCCTACGAGCAGTACTTC
CASSVRDRGPYEQYF
>NA|TRBV5-1|TRBJ2-3|NA
TGCGCCAGCAGCCCGACAGCGGCCAGAACAGATACGCAGTATTTT
CASSPTAARTDTQYF
>many|TRBV20-1|TRBJ1-5|TRBD1
TGCAGTGCTACCGAGACAGGGAATCGCGGCCCCCAGCATTTT
CSATETGNRGPQHF
>NA|TRBV7-9|TRBJ2-6|NA
TGTGCCAGCAGCGTTCCGGGAGCGAAGGGGGCCAACGTCCTGACTTTC
CASSVPGAKGANVLTF
>NA|TRBV7-7|TRBJ2-7|TRBD2
TGTGCCAGCAGCTTAGAACTAGCGGGGGCCTGCGAGCAGTACTTC
CASSLELAGACEQYF
>NA|TRBV15|TRBJ1-5|NA
TGTGCCACCAGCAGACCTCAGGGGTCCTATCGGCCCCAGCATTTT
CATSRPQGSYRPQHF
>NA|TRBV2|TRBJ2-7|TRBD1
TGTGCCAGCCCGGCGACAGGGGGGTACGAGCAGTACTTC
CASPATGGYEQYF
>many|TRBV12-3/TRBV12-4|TRBJ1-1|TRBD1
TGTGCCAGCAGTTTAGCGTTCCCAGGGGGCGTCCGGAGCACTGAAGCTTTCTTT
CASSLAFPGGVRSTEAFF
>many|TRBV7-8|TRBJ1-5|NA
TGTGCCAGCAGCCGCTATTGGGGCCGCAATCAGCCCCAGCATTTT
CASSRYWGRNQPQHF
>few|TRBV12-3/TRBV12-4|TRBJ1-2|TRBD1
TGTGCCAGCGGACAGGGAGGCTATGGCTACACCTTC
CASGQGGYGYTF
>NA|TRBV15|TRBJ1-3|TRBD1
TGTGCCACCAGCAGGGACAGGAGCTCTGGAAACACCATATATTTT
CATSRDRSSGNTIYF
>NA|TRBV11-1|TRBJ2-1|TRBD2
TGTGCCAGCAGGGGGAGGGTTCGAAGCTCCTACAATGAGCAGTTCTTC
CASRGRVRSSYNEQFF
>NA|TRBV7-2|TRBJ1-5|NA
TGTGCCAGCAGCTTAGCGGGGGGGCAAGAGACCCAGCATTTT
CASSLAGGQETQHF
>many|TRBV5-1|TRBJ1-5|NA
TGCGCCAGCAGCGTAGGCTTGGGGCAGCCCCAGCATTTT
CASSVGLGQPQHF
>NA|TRBV7-3|TRBJ1-1|NA
TGTGCCAGCAGCCCCGAGCCAGCGAACACTGAAGCTTTCTTT
CASSPEPANTEAFF
>once|TRBV19|TRBJ1-1|TRBD1
TGTGCCAGTAGCCTCCGACCCCCGACAGGGACTGAAGCTTTCTTT
CASSLRPPTGTEAFF